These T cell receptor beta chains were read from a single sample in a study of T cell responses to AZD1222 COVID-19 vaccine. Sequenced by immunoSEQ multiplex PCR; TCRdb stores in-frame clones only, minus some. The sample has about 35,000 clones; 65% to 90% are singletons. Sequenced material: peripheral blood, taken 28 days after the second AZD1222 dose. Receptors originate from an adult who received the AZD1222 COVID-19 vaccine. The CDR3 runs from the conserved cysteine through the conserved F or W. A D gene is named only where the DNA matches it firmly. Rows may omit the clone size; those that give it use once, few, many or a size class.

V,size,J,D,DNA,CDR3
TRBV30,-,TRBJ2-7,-,TGTGCCTGGAGTGTTTCTAGCTACGAGCAGTACTTC,CAWSVSSYEQYF
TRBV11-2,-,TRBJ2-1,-,TGTGCCAGCAGCTTTTCCCTGGGGAATGAGCAGTTCTTC,CASSFSLGNEQFF
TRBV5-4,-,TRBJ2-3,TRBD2,TGTGCCAGCAGCTTTATACCGGGGGGGTATACGCAGTATTTT,CASSFIPGGYTQYF
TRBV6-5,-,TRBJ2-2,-,TGTGCCAGCGGGGTTCGGACCGGGGAGCTGTTTTTT,CASGVRTGELFF
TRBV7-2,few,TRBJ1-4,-,TGTGCCAGCAGCTTAGTTTTGCAGGGGATAGCAACTAATGAAAAACTGTTTTTT,CASSLVLQGIATNEKLFF
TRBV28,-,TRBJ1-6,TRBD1,TGTGCCAGCGGTGGGACAGCAAGAGGTTCCCTCCACTTT,CASGGTARGSLHF
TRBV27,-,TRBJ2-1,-,TGTGCCAGCAGCCCCGTAGGGGTAAGCTCCTACAATGAGCAGTTCTTC,CASSPVGVSSYNEQFF
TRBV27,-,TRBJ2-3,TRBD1,TGTGCCAGCAGTCTCCGGGACAGGGAGCCTCGCACAGATACGCAGTATTTT,CASSLRDREPRTDTQYF
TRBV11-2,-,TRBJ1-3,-,TGTGCCAGCAGCGGTGGTTGGGACACTTTAAACACCATATATTTT,CASSGGWDTLNTIYF
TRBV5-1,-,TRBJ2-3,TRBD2,TGCGCCAGCCGCCGACTAGCGGGGTCAGATACGCAGTATTTT,CASRRLAGSDTQYF
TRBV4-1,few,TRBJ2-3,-,TGCGCCAGCAGCCAAGATCGTAATACCGAGGATACGCAGTATTTT,CASSQDRNTEDTQYF
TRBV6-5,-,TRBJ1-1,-,TGTGCCAGCAGTCAAAGACGGATGAACACTGAAGCTTTCTTT,CASSQRRMNTEAFF
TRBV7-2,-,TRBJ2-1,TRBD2,TGTGCCAGCAGCTTAGACGGTGCTAGCGGGAGTCTCGATGAGCAGTTCTTC,CASSLDGASGSLDEQFF
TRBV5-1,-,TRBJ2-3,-,TGCGCCAGCGGGGGGATAAGCACAGATACGCAGTATTTT,CASGGISTDTQYF
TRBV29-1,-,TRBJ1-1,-,TGCAGCGTTGGGAGTACTGAAGCTTTCTTT,CSVGSTEAFF
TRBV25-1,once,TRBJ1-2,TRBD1,TGTGCCAGCAGTGAACGGGGACAGGTGTATGGCTACACCTTC,CASSERGQVYGYTF
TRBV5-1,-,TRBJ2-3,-,TGCGCCAGCAGCTTGGGAGAGGATACGCAGTATTTT,CASSLGEDTQYF
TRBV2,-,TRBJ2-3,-,TGTGCCAGCAGCGACGGAACTAGCACAGATACGCAGTATTTT,CASSDGTSTDTQYF
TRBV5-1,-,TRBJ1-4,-,TGCGCCAGCAGCTTGGGGGGCGGACCTCACGAAAAACTGTTTTTT,CASSLGGGPHEKLFF
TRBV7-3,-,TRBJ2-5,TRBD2,TGTGCCAGCAGCTTTACACTAGCGGGCGACCAAGAGACCCAGTACTTC,CASSFTLAGDQETQYF
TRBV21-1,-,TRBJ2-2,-,TGTGCCAGCAGCACCAACCTCAAGAACACCGGGGAGCTGTTTTTT,CASSTNLKNTGELFF
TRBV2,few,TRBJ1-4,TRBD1,TGTGCCAGCAGCGCCGGGACAGGGGGCCCAACTAATGAAAAACTGTTTTTT,CASSAGTGGPTNEKLFF
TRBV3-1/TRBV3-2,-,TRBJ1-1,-,TGTGCCAGCAGCCCCAATGGGGGAGGAGGTGGGACTGAAGCTTTCTTT,CASSPNGGGGGTEAFF
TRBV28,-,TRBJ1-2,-,TGTGCCAGCAGCTCTGCCCAACTTGTTGGCTATGGCTACACCTTC,CASSSAQLVGYGYTF
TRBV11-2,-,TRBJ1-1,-,TGTGCCAGCAGCTTAGGGGGGCACGGTAACACTGAAGCTTTCTTT,CASSLGGHGNTEAFF